Below, 10 T cell receptor beta chains from the same sample are listed, as sequenced in a study of T cell responses to AZD1222 COVID-19 vaccine. The table came from immunoSEQ multiplex PCR; TCRdb's copy has only in-frame clones and leaves some out. The sample has 100,000 to 150,000 clones, approximately 94% seen once. Sample: peripheral blood, taken on day 0 of AZD1222 vaccination. These receptors were obtained from an adult in good health.

This clone showed up just once. The chain has TRBV18 and TRBJ2-6; a possible D gene is TRBD1 (5 bases). CDR1 is KGHSH and CDR2 is LQKENI in the germline V gene. CDR3 length equals 18 residues. The V end was cut by 3 bases, the J end by 0 bases, with 15 bases between. CDR3 in DNA: TGTGCCAGCTCACCCCAGGGCAGGGCAACCTCTGGGGCCAACGTCCTGACTTTC. As protein: CASSPQGRATSGANVLTF. The whole variable domain, filled in from reference TRBV18 and TRBJ2-6, reads NAGVMQNPRHLVRRRGQEARLRCSPMKGHSHVYWYRQLPEEGLKFMVYLQKENIIDESGMPKERFSAEFPKEGPSILRIQQVVRGDSAAYFCASSPQGRATSGANVLTFGAGSRLTVL.

The chain links TRBV19 to TRBJ2-7; TRBD1 agrees at 9 bases. Unmatched junction bases numbered 4, after V lost 4 bases and J lost 3 bases. There are 14 residues in the CDR3. CDR1 LNHDA and CDR2 SQIVND come from the germline V gene (reference sequence). Here the CDR3 DNA reads TGTGCCAGTAGTACCGGGACAGGGAGCTACGAGCAGTACTTC. Protein: CASSTGTGSYEQYF.

The chain recombines TRBV5-1 with TRBJ1-3; D remains unclear. Trimming cost V 1 base and J 0 bases, with 11 bases left between them. CDR3 length: 16 amino acids. Germline V CDR1 and CDR2: SGHRS, YFSETQ. The CDR3 DNA reads TGCGCCAGCAGCTTGTCCGGATCTAGCTCTGGAAACACCATATATTTT. As protein: CASSLSGSSSGNTIYF.

This chain links TRBV5-1 with TRBJ2-3, with D hard to call. V dropped 5 bases and J dropped 5 bases, with 15 bases sitting between them. CDR1 is SGHRS, CDR2 YFSETQ, per germline. The CDR3 spans 14 residues. The CDR3 DNA sequence: TGCGCCAGCAGATTACAGACCCCCGAAGATACGCAGTATTTT. Translating it yields CASRLQTPEDTQYF. Variable domain in full (rest from reference TRBV5-1 and TRBJ2-3): KAGVTQTPRYLIKTRGQQVTLSCSPISGHRSVSWYQQTPGQGLQFLFEYFSETQRNKGNFPGRFSGRQFSNSRSEMNVSTLELGDSALYLCASRLQTPEDTQYFGPGTRLTVL.

This clone was detected only once. V gene TRBV24-1 combines with J gene TRBJ1-1, with TRBD1 identical over 7 bases. The CDR3 spans 16 residues. With V trimmed by 4 bases and J by 1 base, 8 bases remained unmatched. Germline V lookup: CDR1 KGHDR, CDR2 SFDVKD. The CDR3 loop reads CATSDARHRGNTEAFF. The DNA of the CDR3 is TGTGCCACCAGTGACGCCCGTCACAGGGGGAACACTGAAGCTTTCTTT.

This clone was observed a single time. The V and J genes are TRBV6-2 or TRBV6-3 and TRBJ2-2, with 10 bases that match TRBD2. Trimming removed 6 bases from V and 5 bases from J; junction bases left unmatched: 15. CDR1 and CDR2 (germline): MNHEY, SVGEGT. CDR3 length: 18 residues. The CDR3 DNA is TGTGCCAGCAGCCCCCCCCCGGGACTAGCGCGAAGGACCGGGGAGCTGTTTTTT. Translating it yields CASSPPPGLARRTGELFF.

The chain employs TRBV2 and TRBJ2-7; 7 bases are a match to TRBD1. The CDR3 length is 14 residues. V lost 7 bases to trimming and J lost 3 bases; unmatched junction nucleotides: 9. Germline values: CDR1 SNHLY, CDR2 FYNNEI. This CDR3 is CASTLQGNLYEQYF. For the CDR3, the DNA is TGTGCCAGCACCTTACAGGGGAACCTCTACGAGCAGTACTTC.

V and J are TRBV11-1 and TRBJ2-7; D is unclear. CDR3 length: 15 amino acids. V lost 5 bases to trimming and J lost 3 bases, with 17 bases between them. Germline CDR1 is SGHAT and CDR2 is FQDESV (reference sequence). The CDR3 reads CASSPQITRIYEQYF. Written as DNA, the CDR3 is TGTGCCAGCAGCCCACAGATTACAAGGATCTACGAGCAGTACTTC.

The chain combines TRBV7-2 with TRBJ2-7; tentatively, D is TRBD2 (6 bases). The ends were cut back, 1 base at V and 0 bases at J, with 10 bases in the middle. The CDR3 runs to 15 residues. Germline V gene data show CDR1 as SGHTA and CDR2 as FQGNSA. CDR3 coding DNA: TGTGCCAGCAGCTTAGGAGCGGGCAACTCCTACGAGCAGTACTTC. This sequence encodes CASSLGAGNSYEQYF. Together with reference TRBV7-2 and TRBJ2-7, the CDR3 gives the full variable domain: GAGVSQSPSNKVTEKGKDVELRCDPISGHTALYWYRQSLGQGLEFLIYFQGNSAPDKSGLPSDRFSAERTGGSVSTLTIQRTQQEDSAVYLCASSLGAGNSYEQYFGPGTRLTVT.

Here the CDR3 reads CASSDAGGGGEQFF. As DNA, the CDR3 is TGCGCCAGCAGTGATGCGGGGGGGGGCGGTGAGCAGTTCTTC. The chain employs TRBV10-2 and TRBJ2-1; 9 bases agree with TRBD2. CDR1 WSHSY and CDR2 SAAADI come from the germline V gene. V dropped 3 bases and J dropped 9; count of bases not matched to a gene: 6. CDR3 size: 14 residues.